This T cell receptor beta chain was recorded in a study of early T cells in non-severe SARS-CoV-2 infection. Study summary: RNA in bulk from unsorted whole blood was sequenced, and chains were unpaired. Findings of the study overall: Reliance on VDJdb matching favored anti-spike CD8 responses; private and CD4 specificities were missed.

Separate cDNA molecules each had unique molecular identifiers attached to them. TCRdb re-called the 5' RACE reads through MiXCR, storing one row per CDR3 protein. The table lists tens of thousands of distinct CDR3 sequences, 12% of them singletons, with more than 5.5% in the top ten. Comments on this clonotype: The antigen is not known.

Trimming at V came to 0 bases and at J to 0 bases, leaving 3 bases not matched to a gene. The length of the CDR3 is 15 residues. The germline CDR1 and CDR2 sequences are DFQATT and SNEGSKA (reference sequence). The TCR originated in an adult who was a healthcare worker with PCR-confirmed SARS-CoV-2 infection or an uninfected control (not recorded which). What was sequenced was whole blood. The J gene is TRBJ2-5, the V gene TRBV20-1, with 8 bases matching TRBD2. CDR3 sequence reads: CSARDPSGYQETQYF. The CDR3 DNA reads TGCAGTGCTAGAGATCCTAGCGGGTACCAAGAGACCCAGTACTTC.